This T cell receptor beta chain originates from a study of blood T cell repertoires in COVID-19. The CDR3 has 14 amino acids. The V and J ends lost 8 bases and 2 bases respectively, with 16 bases between them. Germline CDR1 reads MGHDK; CDR2 reads SYGVNS. Participants, about 18 to 100 years old, spanned more than 20 US areas. Recovered status applied to Cohort 3 donors who had two consecutive negative PCRs. It also applied to those with clearance or with symptom resolution. The method was immunoSEQ multiplex PCR; TCRdb's version includes in-frame clones alone and lacks a portion of them. The sample comprises 250,000 to 350,000 clones, 70% to 90% of which are singletons, and 3.5% to 5.5% rests with the top ten.

Input material: PBMCs or T cells enriched from blood (not recorded which). The rearrangement links TRBV25-1 to TRBJ2-7; maybe TRBD2 (6 bases). The receptor was isolated from a woman aged 25 to 39 who had recovered from COVID-19. For the CDR3, the DNA is TGTGCCAGCGGGCGGCGGGGCTGGCCCTACGAGCAGTACTTC. Its protein product is CASGRRGWPYEQYF.